Presented here are 6 T cell receptor beta chains from one specimen sequenced in a study of early T cells in non-severe SARS-CoV-2 infection. TCRdb itself ran the 5' RACE reads through MiXCR, one entry per CDR3 protein. Altogether 65,000 to 95,000 distinct CDR3 sequences are present, roughly 9.4% being singletons, with the ten largest covering roughly 4.8%. The sample was whole blood. The receptor source for this set is an adult who was a healthcare worker with PCR-confirmed SARS-CoV-2 infection or an uninfected control (not recorded which).

There are many counts of this clonotype. V usage is TRBV6-6 and J usage is TRBJ2-7; a possible D gene is TRBD1 (5 bases). Germline assignment: CDR1 MNHNY and CDR2 SVGAGI (reference sequence). This CDR3 spans 16 amino acids. V dropped 2 bases and J dropped 2 bases, with 16 bases sitting between them. In nucleotides, the CDR3 is TGTGCCAGCAGTTACCCAACAGGAAGCTATCCCTACGAGCAGTACTTC. Protein sequence: CASSYPTGSYPYEQYF.

The chain joins TRBV4-1 to TRBJ2-7; 8 bases align to TRBD2. The J segment lost 2 bases and the V segment lost 4 bases, leaving 10 bases of the junction unmatched. The germline gives CDR1 MGHRA, CDR2 YSYEKL. The CDR3 runs to 16 residues. In DNA, the CDR3 is TGCGCCAGCAGCCCTTATACCGGGAGGGCCCCCTACGAGCAGTACTTC. Its protein is CASSPYTGRAPYEQYF.

This clonotype was detected many times. The rearrangement uses TRBV18 and TRBJ2-1; 7 positions agree with TRBD2. CDR3 length: 15 residues. Trimming took 1 base from V and 5 from J; bases not matched to a gene: 5. CDR1 is KGHSH, CDR2 LQKENI, per germline. The chain's CDR3 is CASSPQGGGNNEQFF. The DNA of the CDR3 is TGTGCCAGCTCACCACAGGGCGGGGGAAACAATGAGCAGTTCTTC.

In this sample, this clonotype turned up a few times. The chain has TRBV20-1 and TRBJ2-5; D not certain. The CDR3 is made up of 10 amino acids. V was trimmed by 6 bases and J by 5 bases, leaving 7 bases between them. Per germline, CDR1 DFQATT and CDR2 SNEGSKA (reference sequence). The CDR3 loop reads CSARRETQYF. DNA of the CDR3: TGCAGTGCCAGAAGGGAGACCCAGTACTTC.

This sequence joins TRBV4-2 and TRBJ2-3; 9 bases are shared with TRBD2. The CDR3 consists of 16 residues. Germline loops: CDR1 LGHNA, CDR2 YNFKEQ. V dropped 0 bases and J dropped 4; count of bases not matched to a gene: 5. The CDR3 loop reads CASSQEPSGAPDTQYF. CDR3 nucleotides: TGTGCCAGCAGCCAAGAGCCTAGCGGGGCACCAGATACGCAGTATTTT.

This clonotype was found many times. The chain has TRBV18 and TRBJ2-5; D not resolved. Trimming shortened V by 5 bases and J by 1 base, and 2 bases separated the two germline ends. The CDR3 consists of 11 residues. Germline values: CDR1 KGHSH, CDR2 LQKENI. This CDR3 is CASSSQETQYF. The CDR3 bases are TGTGCCAGCTCATCCCAAGAGACCCAGTACTTC.